This T cell receptor (beta chain) was captured in a study of T cell changes during pregnancy in multiple sclerosis. This table comes from immunoSEQ multiplex PCR, and its TCRdb copy is limited to in-frame clones, with some not included. The sample lists 50,000 to 60,000 clones, 90% occurring once. The receptor was isolated from a female donor in good health, enrolled as a control in a pregnancy study. The sample consisted of peripheral blood, taken in the first trimester of pregnancy.

The CDR3 DNA follows: TGTGCCAGCAGAAGGGGGGGAAGTAGTAATTCACCCCTCCACTTT. This gives the protein CASRRGGSSNSPLHF. The V call is TRBV2, the J call TRBJ1-6; possible D gene TRBD1, 6 bases. Trimming stripped 6 bases from V and 6 bases from J, with 15 bases between. The CDR3 covers 15 residues. Germline loops: CDR1 SNHLY, CDR2 FYNNEI.